A single sample is the source of the 8 T cell receptor beta chains below, sequenced in a study of T-cell memory formation after mild COVID-19. TCRdb fed the 5' RACE reads into MiXCR, producing one record per CDR3 protein. The sample lists approximately 450,000 distinct CDR3 sequences; about 20% were seen once. Material for sequencing was PBMCs or a T cell subset sorted from them (not recorded which). These receptors all come from an adult woman who had mild COVID-19 (a few samples of this study predate the infection). Cell type and time point are not known.

The rearrangement uses TRBV24-1 and TRBJ2-1; D is undetermined. Germline-derived CDR1 and CDR2 are KGHDR and SFDVKD. The CDR3 runs 14 residues. V lost 0 bases and J lost 6, with 8 bases in between. CDR3: CATSDLRSSNEQFF. The CDR3 DNA sequence: TGTGCCACCAGTGATTTGAGGAGTTCCAATGAGCAGTTCTTC.

This clonotype was observed a few times. V and J are TRBV15 and TRBJ1-2; D gene uncertain. Trimming removed 0 bases from V and 4 bases from J, with 6 bases in between. There are 13 residues in the CDR3. Germline V CDR1 and CDR2: LNHNV, YYDKDF (reference sequence). CDR3 bases: TGTGCCACCAGCAGAGATCCCCTCTATGGCTACACCTTC. Protein sequence: CATSRDPLYGYTF.

This clonotype was counted between two and nine times. This chain uses TRBV20-1 with TRBJ2-7, with D possibly matching TRBD2 (7 bases). This CDR3 has 11 residues. The germline V gene encodes CDR1 DFQATT and CDR2 SNEGSKA (reference sequence). V was shortened by 4 bases and J by 6 bases, with 10 bases between the two germline ends. CDR3 protein: CSAIRGGEQYF. DNA of the CDR3: TGCAGTGCTATTAGGGGGGGCGAGCAGTACTTC.

This clonotype was detected a few times. The chain links TRBV5-4 to TRBJ2-1, with TRBD2 identical over 7 bases. The CDR3 totals 19 residues. The junction had 23 bases not matched to a gene; V was cut back by 6 bases and J by 5 bases. In germline, CDR1 is SGHNT, CDR2 YYREEE (reference sequence). CDR3 bases: TGTGCCAGCAACCCCGGGCGGGGGAGACTATTCTACGGGAACAATGAGCAGTTCTTC. It is translated as CASNPGRGRLFYGNNEQFF.

The V and J genes are TRBV3-1 and TRBJ1-2, with D perhaps TRBD1 (5 bases). Trimming cost V 0 bases and J 8 bases, with 13 bases left between them. Germline lookup yields CDR1 LGHDT and CDR2 YNNKEL (reference sequence). The CDR3 covers 14 residues. The CDR3, as DNA: TGTGCCAGCAGCCAAGATATCAGGGTGGGCGGCTACACCTTC. Translating it yields CASSQDIRVGGYTF. Based on the CDR3 plus reference TRBV3-1 and TRBJ1-2, the full variable domain is DTAVSQTPKYLVTQMGNDKSIKCEQNLGHDTMYWYKQDSKKFLKIMFSYNNKELIINETVPNRFSPKSPDKAHLNLHINSLELGDSAVYFCASSQDIRVGGYTFGSGTRLTVV.

This clonotype was counted a few times. The chain combines TRBV4-1 with TRBJ1-1, with 8 nucleotides matching TRBD1. The germline gives CDR1 MGHRA, CDR2 YSYEKL. J lost 0 bases, V lost 1 base, and 4 bases had no gene match. The CDR3 is made up of 16 amino acids. The chain's CDR3 is CASSQAGQGVNTEAFF. The CDR3 nucleotides are TGCGCCAGCAGCCAAGCCGGACAGGGAGTGAACACTGAAGCTTTCTTT.

This clonotype has at least ten counts. The chain couples TRBV12-3 or TRBV12-4 to TRBJ1-1; possible D gene TRBD1, 6 bases. This CDR3 is built from 16 residues. Trimming pared 5 bases from V and 3 bases from J, leaving 19 bases between. In nucleotides, the CDR3 is TGTGCCAGCAGTCCACCGGTAGGGGGAGGGGACACTGAAGCTTTCTTT. This translates into CASSPPVGGGDTEAFF.

The genes are TRBV5-1 and TRBJ1-2, with D unresolved. V shed 0 bases and J shed 5 bases, with 17 bases lying between them. CDR1 is SGHRS and CDR2 is YFSETQ in the germline V gene. CDR3 length: 16 residues. DNA of the CDR3: TGCGCCAGCAGCTTGGCCCAGCGATCGGAGCCATATGGCTACACCTTC. Protein sequence: CASSLAQRSEPYGYTF.